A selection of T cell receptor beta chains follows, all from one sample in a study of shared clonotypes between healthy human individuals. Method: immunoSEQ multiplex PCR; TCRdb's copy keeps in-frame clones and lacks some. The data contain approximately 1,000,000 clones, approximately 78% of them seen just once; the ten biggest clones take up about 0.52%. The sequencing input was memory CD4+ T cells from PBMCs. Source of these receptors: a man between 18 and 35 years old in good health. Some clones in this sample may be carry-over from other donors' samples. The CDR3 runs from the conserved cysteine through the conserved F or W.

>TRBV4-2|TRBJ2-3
CASSQRPGPLLPDTQYF
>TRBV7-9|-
CASSPWGTGTYEQYF
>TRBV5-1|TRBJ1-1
CASSLSTGNTEAFF
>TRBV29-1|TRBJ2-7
CSVKGSYEQYF
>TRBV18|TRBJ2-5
CASSPTGQETQYF
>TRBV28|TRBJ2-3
CASSSNPGQGSGDTQYF
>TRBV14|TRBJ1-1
CASREGGTEAFF
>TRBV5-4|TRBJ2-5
CASSPQLAGAETQYF
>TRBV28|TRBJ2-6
CASRGTGANVLTF
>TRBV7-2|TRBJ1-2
CASSPTQTNYGYTF
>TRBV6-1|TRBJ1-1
CASSETGGDTEAFF
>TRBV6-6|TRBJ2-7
CASSPGQGDYEQYF
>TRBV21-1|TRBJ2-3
CASPPGRPDTQYF
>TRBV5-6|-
CASSFLYNPLDVDEQYF
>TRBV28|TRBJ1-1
CASSLARVNTEAFF
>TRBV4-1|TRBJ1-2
CASSQQFGPGQGVEGYTF
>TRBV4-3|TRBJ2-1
CASSQDRGLAGDNEQFF
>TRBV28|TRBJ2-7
CASSFPGLYEQYF
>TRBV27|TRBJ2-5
CASTEETQYF
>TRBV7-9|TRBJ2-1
CASSPGLAGGLYNEQFF
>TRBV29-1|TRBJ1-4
CSVDTPGQGREKLFF
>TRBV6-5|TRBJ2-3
CASSSQTSGRVDTQYF